Below are 20 T cell receptor beta chains sequenced from a single sample in a study of T cells of healthy individuals. TCRdb used MiXCR to reprocess the 5' RACE reads, holding one entry per CDR3 protein. The sample contains 45,000 to 60,000 distinct CDR3 sequences, about 15% of which appear only once. Receptor source: a human donor in good health.

This clonotype was counted many times. The chain links TRBV13 to TRBJ2-3, with D possibly TRBD2 on 7 matching bases. Per germline, CDR1 PRHDT and CDR2 FYEKMQ (reference sequence). Trimming removed 0 bases from V and 4 bases from J, with 11 bases in between. The CDR3 runs to 15 residues. The CDR3 bases are TGTGCCAGCAGCTTAGGAGGGGGGGCCCCAGATACGCAGTATTTT. Residues: CASSLGGGAPDTQYF. The variable domain in full, completed from reference TRBV13 and TRBJ2-3, reads AAGVIQSPRHLIKEKRETATLKCYPIPRHDTVYWYQQGPGQDPQFLISFYEKMQSDKGSIPDRFSAQQFSDYHSELNMSSLELGDSALYFCASSLGGGAPDTQYFGPGTRLTVL.

In this sample, this clonotype turned up a few times. V gene TRBV10-3 combines with J gene TRBJ2-1; D is possibly TRBD2 (6 bases). The CDR3 is 15 residues long. Germline CDR1 reads ENHRY; CDR2 reads SYGVKD. V lost 3 bases, J lost 2 bases, and 11 bases lay in between. The CDR3 loop reads CAISDPGVPYNEQFF. The DNA for the CDR3 is TGTGCCATCAGTGATCCGGGAGTCCCCTACAATGAGCAGTTCTTC.

V and J are TRBV3-1 and TRBJ2-1; D not certain. The CDR3 runs 15 residues. V was shortened by 0 bases and J by 5 bases, with 11 bases between the two germline ends. In germline, CDR1 is LGHDT, CDR2 YNNKEL (reference sequence). CDR3 protein: CASSQERAPHNEQFF. The CDR3 region has the DNA TGTGCCAGCAGCCAAGAAAGGGCGCCCCACAATGAGCAGTTCTTC.

The chain combines TRBV4-3 with TRBJ1-2; no clear D. CDR3 length: 13 amino acids. Trimming stripped 2 bases from V and 8 bases from J, with 12 bases between. Germline CDR1 reads LGHNA; CDR2 reads YSLEER. CDR3 nucleotide sequence: TGCGCCAGCAGCCAACACGAAACGGGAGGCTACACCTTC. Its translation is CASSQHETGGYTF.

Only a few counts were recorded for this clonotype. This sequence joins TRBV12-3 or TRBV12-4 and TRBJ1-1; the D is unclear. This CDR3 has 11 amino acids. V lost 6 bases to trimming and J lost 2 bases, with 4 bases between them. The CDR3 reads CASRHNTEAFF. The CDR3 nucleotides read TGTGCCAGCAGGCACAACACTGAAGCTTTCTTT.

The chain links TRBV5-6 to TRBJ2-3; D is unresolved. This CDR3 has 14 residues. Germline V gene lookup returns CDR1 SGHDT and CDR2 YYEEEE. Trimming removed 1 base from V and 2 bases from J, with 8 bases in between. CDR3 residues: CASSLNQITDTQYF. CDR3 bases: TGTGCCAGCAGCTTGAACCAGATCACAGATACGCAGTATTTT.

This clonotype was counted between two and nine times. The chain recombines TRBV12-3 or TRBV12-4 with TRBJ2-7; D may match TRBD1 or TRBD2 (7 bases each). V shed 8 bases and J shed 5 bases, with 16 bases lying between them. This CDR3 comprises 13 residues. CDR3: CASQGGLSNEQYF. The CDR3 DNA follows: TGTGCCAGCCAGGGGGGGTTAAGCAACGAGCAGTACTTC.

This clonotype was observed a few times. The chain couples TRBV3-1 to TRBJ2-3, with D possibly matching TRBD2 (5 bases). Germline CDR1 is LGHDT and CDR2 is YNNKEL (reference sequence). V dropped 4 bases and J dropped 1 base, with 9 bases sitting between them. The CDR3 runs to 14 residues. CDR3 protein: CASSREPGTDTQYF. CDR3 coding DNA: TGTGCCAGCAGCCGGGAGCCCGGCACAGATACGCAGTATTTT.

This clonotype was observed a few times. The chain links TRBV20-1 to TRBJ2-7; 7 positions agree with TRBD2. With V trimmed by 1 base and J by 6 bases, 3 bases remained unmatched. The length of the CDR3 is 12 residues. Germline values: CDR1 DFQATT, CDR2 SNEGSKA (reference sequence). CDR3 sequence: CSARGGGPEQYF. The CDR3 region has the DNA TGCAGTGCTAGAGGGGGGGGACCCGAGCAGTACTTC.

The chain carries TRBV7-2 and TRBJ2-5; 15 bases map to TRBD2. The CDR3 extends over 17 amino acids. Germline assignment: CDR1 SGHTA and CDR2 FQGNSA. V shed 3 bases and J 4 bases; nucleotides not matched to a gene: 6. The CDR3 loop reads CASSFRRGLAGGETQYF. CDR3 DNA sequence: TGTGCCAGCAGCTTCCGGAGGGGACTAGCGGGGGGAGAGACCCAGTACTTC.

This clonotype was detected ten times or more. The chain couples TRBV6-6 to TRBJ2-3, with unresolved D. The CDR3 has 13 amino acids. Deletions cut 6 bases from V and 4 bases from J, with 11 bases between. Per germline, CDR1 MNHNY and CDR2 SVGAGI (reference sequence). This chain's CDR3 is CASSPSGPDTQYF. In nucleotides, the CDR3 is TGTGCCAGCAGCCCCTCCGGGCCAGATACGCAGTATTTT.

This clonotype was seen a handful of times. The chain carries TRBV5-1 and TRBJ1-2; D remains ambiguous. V gave up 0 bases and J gave up 0 bases, with 6 bases separating them. The germline gives CDR1 SGHRS, CDR2 YFSETQ. CDR3 length: 14 amino acids. The CDR3: CASSLEDPNYGYTF. CDR3 sequence (DNA): TGCGCCAGCAGCTTGGAGGACCCTAACTATGGCTACACCTTC.

The chain recombines TRBV24-1 with TRBJ2-2; 8 nucleotides agree with TRBD1. This CDR3 is built from 15 residues. The V gene end was trimmed by 4 bases and the J gene end by 4 bases; junction bases not matched to a gene: 4. Germline CDR1 KGHDR, CDR2 SFDVKD. The CDR3 loop reads CATSEVGQGTGELFF. In DNA form, the CDR3 reads TGTGCCACCAGTGAGGTCGGACAGGGCACCGGGGAGCTGTTTTTT.

This clonotype appeared a few times. The V and J genes are TRBV7-7 and TRBJ2-5; tentative D call: TRBD2 (5 bases). The CDR3 has 13 residues. Trimming took 0 bases from V and 7 from J, leaving 9 bases between them. Germline values: CDR1 SSHAT, CDR2 FNYEAQ (reference sequence). DNA of the CDR3: TGTGCCAGCAGCTTAGCGTCCAGCGGGACCCAGTACTTC. It specifies CASSLASSGTQYF.

This clonotype occurred a few times. The gene calls are TRBV6-2 or TRBV6-3 and TRBJ2-7; D uncertain. CDR1 MNHEY and CDR2 SVGEGT come from the germline V gene. This CDR3 region has 17 residues. Trimming took off 4 bases at V and 2 bases at J, with 21 bases between the two ends. This CDR3 reads CASSLVGPPVTPYEQYF. CDR3 coding DNA: TGTGCCAGCAGTTTAGTTGGTCCTCCAGTGACACCCTACGAGCAGTACTTC.

V usage is TRBV20-1 and J usage is TRBJ2-1, with a possible D match to TRBD2 (6 bases). The germline V and J ends were trimmed by 3 bases and 6 bases, with 15 bases remaining between them. CDR1 is DFQATT, CDR2 SNEGSKA, per germline (reference sequence). The CDR3 extends over 14 amino acids. CDR3 nucleotide sequence: TGCAGTGCTAGTGGGGGACTCGGCTTCAATGAGCAGTTCTTC. It is translated as CSASGGLGFNEQFF.

CDR3 protein: CSVEGQTGVYGYTF. CDR3 DNA sequence: TGCAGCGTTGAAGGTCAAACAGGGGTGTATGGCTACACCTTC. This chain uses TRBV29-1 with TRBJ1-2; 7 nucleotides line up with TRBD1. The junction had 7 bases not matched to a gene; V was cut back by 1 base and J by 5 bases. The CDR3 contains 14 residues. Germline loops: CDR1 SQVTM, CDR2 ANQGSEA.

The genes are TRBV29-1 and TRBJ1-2; D not resolved. The CDR3 spans 11 residues. CDR1 SQVTM and CDR2 ANQGSEA come from the germline V gene. V lost 7 bases to trimming and J lost 3 bases, with 9 bases between them. DNA of the CDR3: TGCAGCGCCTCTCTGGACTATGGCTACACCTTC. Amino acid sequence: CSASLDYGYTF. Full variable domain (missing parts from reference TRBV29-1 and TRBJ1-2): SAVISQKPSRDICQRGTSLTIQCQVDSQVTMMFWYRQQPGQSLTLIATANQGSEATYESGFVIDKFPISRPNLTFSTLTVSNMSPEDSSIYLCSASLDYGYTFGSGTRLTVV.

This clonotype was seen many times. The chain is built from TRBV24-1 and TRBJ2-5; no clear D gene. This CDR3 contains 13 residues. Germline assignment: CDR1 KGHDR and CDR2 SFDVKD. Trimming pared 4 bases from V and 3 bases from J, leaving 8 bases between. The DNA for the CDR3 is TGTGCCACCAGTGAAGGACGGAAAGAGACCCAGTACTTC. It encodes CATSEGRKETQYF.

This sequence joins TRBV7-3 and TRBJ2-1; 13 bases are shared with TRBD2. This CDR3 spans 18 amino acids. Per germline, CDR1 SGHTA and CDR2 FQGTGA. V trimming: 5 bases; J trimming: 0 bases; junction bases outside the gene matches: 7. CDR3 residues: CASSPRTSGRDSYNEQFF. CDR3 bases: TGTGCCAGCAGCCCTCGGACTAGCGGGAGAGACTCCTACAATGAGCAGTTCTTC.